The 19 T cell receptor beta chains given below trace back to one sample, sequenced in a study of T cell responses to AZD1222 COVID-19 vaccine. This table comes from immunoSEQ multiplex PCR, and its TCRdb copy is limited to in-frame clones, with some not included. The sample gives 150,000 or so clones, 92% of which show up once; more than 3.5% is in the top ten. The sequencing used peripheral blood, collected on day 0 of AZD1222 vaccination. Receptors originate from an adult in good health.

This clone was recorded once. V usage is TRBV11-3 and J usage is TRBJ2-7; the match to TRBD1 covers 12 bases. The V and J ends lost 5 bases and 5 bases, in that order; junction bases with no gene match: 7. This CDR3 comprises 15 residues. Germline V CDR1 and CDR2: SGHNT, YENEEA. CDR3 in DNA: TGTGCCAGCAGCCTATCCGGGACAGGGGGCCACGAGCAGTACTTC. Translating gives CASSLSGTGGHEQYF.

This chain joins TRBV20-1 and TRBJ1-4; a weak D match, TRBD1 (5 bases). CDR1 and CDR2 (germline): DFQATT, SNEGSKA (reference sequence). V lost 3 bases, J lost 4 bases, and 12 bases lay in between. CDR3 length: 14 residues. CDR3 coding DNA: TGCAGTGCTAGTCCGTGGGGGAGTAATGAAAAACTGTTTTTT. This encodes CSASPWGSNEKLFF.

This clone was observed a few times. This chain uses TRBV7-2 with TRBJ2-7; perhaps D is TRBD1 or TRBD2 (5 bases each). V was clipped by 3 bases and J by 4 bases, with 13 bases between them. The length of the CDR3 is 14 residues. CDR1 SGHTA and CDR2 FQGNSA come from the germline V gene. CDR3 residues: CASSFGTDEYEQYF. The CDR3 DNA reads TGTGCCAGCAGCTTCGGGACGGACGAATACGAGCAGTACTTC.

The rearrangement joins TRBV19 to TRBJ1-5, with D hard to call. Trimming cost V 3 bases and J 3 bases, with 12 bases left between them. Per germline, CDR1 LNHDA and CDR2 SQIVND (reference sequence). This CDR3 contains 15 residues. The CDR3 nucleotides are TGTGCCAGTAGTATTCCCAACCGAAACAATCAGCCCCAGCATTTT. This codes for CASSIPNRNNQPQHF. The full variable domain, its missing parts supplied by reference TRBV19 and TRBJ1-5, is DGGITQSPKYLFRKEGQNVTLSCEQNLNHDAMYWYRQDPGQGLRLIYYSQIVNDFQKGDIAEGYSVSREKKESFPLTVTSAQKNPTAFYLCASSIPNRNNQPQHFGDGTRLSIL.

The rearrangement uses TRBV3-1 (or the pseudogene TRBV3-2) and TRBJ2-5; no clear D. This CDR3 is built from 14 residues. Deletions cut 5 bases from V and 0 bases from J, with 10 bases between. Per the germline V gene, CDR1 is LGHDT and CDR2 is YNNKEL (reference sequence). The CDR3 reads CASSTIDNQETQYF. In nucleotides, the CDR3 is TGTGCCAGCAGCACAATTGACAACCAAGAGACCCAGTACTTC.

The genes are TRBV4-1 and TRBJ2-7; 7 nucleotides align to TRBD1. The length of the CDR3 is 13 residues. J gave up 3 bases and V 2 bases, and 1 base lay outside the gene matches. Germline CDR1 reads MGHRA; CDR2 reads YSYEKL. CDR3 loop: CASSQWDSYEQYF. As DNA, the CDR3 is TGCGCCAGCAGCCAATGGGACAGCTACGAGCAGTACTTC.

The chain is built from TRBV27 and TRBJ1-5; D not certain. V dropped 2 bases and J dropped 6 bases, with 8 bases sitting between them. The CDR3 totals 13 residues. The germline gives CDR1 MNHEY, CDR2 SMNVEV (reference sequence). CDR3 protein: CASSLQRGQPQHF. CDR3 DNA: TGTGCCAGCAGTTTACAGCGCGGTCAGCCCCAGCATTTT.

The rearrangement links TRBV4-3 to TRBJ2-4, with D perhaps matching TRBD2 (5 bases). V was cut by 4 bases and J by 8 bases, with 24 bases left in between. CDR1 is LGHNA and CDR2 is YSLEER in the germline V gene. This CDR3 comprises 17 residues. CDR3 region: CASSPSDRYAGVDIQYF. CDR3 nucleotides: TGCGCCAGCAGCCCCTCCGACCGTTACGCCGGGGTGGACATTCAGTACTTC.

The chain employs TRBV2 and TRBJ2-3; the D is unclear. Trimming removed 8 bases from V and 7 bases from J, with 19 bases in between. The CDR3 consists of 14 residues. Germline V CDR1 and CDR2: SNHLY, FYNNEI. The CDR3 DNA is TGTGCCAGCCTCCTCGGGCGCGACCGTTATACGCAGTATTTT. Translated, it gives CASLLGRDRYTQYF.

The rearrangement joins TRBV19 to TRBJ2-2; 12 bases agree with TRBD2. The CDR3 has 18 residues. V shed 7 bases and J 6 bases; nucleotides not matched to a gene: 15. The germline CDR1 and CDR2 sequences are LNHDA and SQIVND (reference sequence). Here the CDR3 DNA reads TGTGCCAGTAAGGTTCGGACTAGCGGGATTCTGGCAGCCGGGGAGCTGTTTTTT. Protein: CASKVRTSGILAAGELFF.

The chain couples TRBV12-3 or TRBV12-4 to TRBJ2-7; D is unclear. The ends were cut back, 5 bases at V and 2 bases at J, with 10 bases in the middle. The CDR3 has 13 amino acids. The CDR3 DNA sequence: TGTGCCAGCAGTCGGGCTGCGGCCTACGAGCAGTACTTC. It encodes CASSRAAAYEQYF.

The chain uses TRBV10-2 and TRBJ1-5; 7 bases map to TRBD1. Per the germline V gene, CDR1 is WSHSY and CDR2 is SAAADI. Trimming took 6 bases from V and 1 from J; bases not matched to a gene: 3. The CDR3 is 14 amino acids. Here the CDR3 DNA reads TGCGCCAGCAGCGACAGGGTGAGCAATCAGCCCCAGCATTTT. It yields the protein CASSDRVSNQPQHF.

The chain recombines TRBV3-1 (or the pseudogene TRBV3-2) with TRBJ2-5, with 8 bases identical to TRBD1. J gave up 4 bases and V 0 bases, and 4 bases lay outside the gene matches. The CDR3 has 15 amino acids. The germline V gene has CDR1 LGHDT and CDR2 YNNKEL (reference sequence). CDR3 in amino acids: CASSQDRGRGETQYF. The CDR3, as DNA: TGTGCCAGCAGCCAAGACAGGGGGCGAGGAGAGACCCAGTACTTC.

The chain uses TRBV6-5 and TRBJ1-2; D is uncertain. V gave up 6 bases and J gave up 4 bases, with 12 bases separating them. Germline assignment: CDR1 MNHEY and CDR2 SVGAGI. The CDR3 loop spans 13 amino acids. The CDR3 nucleotides are TGTGCCAGCAGCCCCGCAGCTGGCTATGGCTACACCTTC. Residues: CASSPAAGYGYTF.

The chain recombines TRBV6-1 with TRBJ1-6; no clear D gene. CDR1 and CDR2 from the germline V gene are MNHNS and SASEGT. The CDR3 is made up of 17 amino acids. The V end lost 2 bases, the J end lost 14 bases, and 25 bases lay between the germline ends. The CDR3 DNA is TGTGCCAGCAGTGAATTGATGATTGACACCTCCGGAAGGACCCTCCACTTT. Its translation: CASSELMIDTSGRTLHF.

V is TRBV5-4 and J is TRBJ1-2, with D possibly matching TRBD1 (6 bases). The CDR3 extends over 11 amino acids. Germline CDR1 reads SGHNT; CDR2 reads YYREEE (reference sequence). V was cut by 2 bases and J by 8 bases, with 7 bases left in between. Here the CDR3 DNA reads TGTGCCAGCAGCTTACAGGGAGGCTACACCTTC. Translated: CASSLQGGYTF.

The CDR3 DNA reads as TGTGCCACCTCCCGGGGTTCTGGCTACACCTTC. It yields the protein CATSRGSGYTF. The chain recombines TRBV10-3 with TRBJ1-2; no clear D gene. V was shortened by 10 bases and J by 7 bases, with 13 bases between the two germline ends. This CDR3 is 11 amino acids long. Germline V gene data show CDR1 as ENHRY and CDR2 as SYGVKD.

The J gene is TRBJ2-1, the V gene TRBV30, with 12 bases that match TRBD2. The V segment lost 8 bases and the J segment 9 bases; nucleotides outside the gene matches: 8. Germline CDR1 GTSNPN, CDR2 SVGIG (reference sequence). The CDR3 extends over 13 amino acids. The CDR3 DNA reads TGTGCCCAGAGACTAGCGGGAGACGGTGAGCAGTTCTTC. Encoded protein: CAQRLAGDGEQFF.

This chain joins TRBV6-6 and TRBJ2-1; 7 bases align to TRBD2. Germline assignment: CDR1 MNHNY and CDR2 SVGAGI (reference sequence). The CDR3 totals 16 residues. V gave up 5 bases and J gave up 3 bases; unmatched junction bases: 10. The CDR3 region is CASSVRPGLLYNEQFF. For the CDR3, the DNA is TGTGCCAGCAGTGTAAGGCCGGGACTACTCTACAATGAGCAGTTCTTC.